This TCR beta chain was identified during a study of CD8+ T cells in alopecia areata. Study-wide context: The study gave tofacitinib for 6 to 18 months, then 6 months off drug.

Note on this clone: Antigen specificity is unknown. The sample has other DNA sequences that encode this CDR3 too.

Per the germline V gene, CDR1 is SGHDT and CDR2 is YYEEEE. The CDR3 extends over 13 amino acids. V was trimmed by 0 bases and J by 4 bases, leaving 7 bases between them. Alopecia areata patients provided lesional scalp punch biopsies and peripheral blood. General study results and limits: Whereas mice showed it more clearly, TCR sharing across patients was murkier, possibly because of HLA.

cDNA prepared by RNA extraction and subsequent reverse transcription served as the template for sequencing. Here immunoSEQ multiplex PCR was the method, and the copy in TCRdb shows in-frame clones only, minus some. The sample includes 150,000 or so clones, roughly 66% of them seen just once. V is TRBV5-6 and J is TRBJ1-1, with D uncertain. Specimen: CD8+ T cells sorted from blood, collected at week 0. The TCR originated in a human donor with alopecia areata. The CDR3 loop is CASSLGGGTEAFF. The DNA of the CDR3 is TGTGCCAGCAGCTTGGGGGGAGGCACTGAAGCTTTCTTT.